A selection of T cell receptor beta chains follows, all from one sample in a study of cytomegalovirus exposure and HLA in healthy donors. Assay used: immunoSEQ multiplex PCR; TCRdb lists only in-frame clones, some missing. The table records some 150,000 clones, about 88% of them present only once. The sequenced sample was PBMCs. These receptors were obtained from a man aged 18-30 years in good health and CMV-seropositive. The CDR3 runs from the conserved cysteine through the conserved F or W. D genes are given only for firm matches. Size is stated for part of the rows, as once, few or many counts, or as a class when the clone is expanded.

v_gene	d_gene	abundance	j_gene	CDR3aa	CDR3nt
TRBV30	TRBD1	few	TRBJ1-5	CAWSVEGARRQPQHF	TGTGCCTGGAGTGTTGAGGGGGCGCGGAGGCAGCCCCAGCATTTT
TRBV27	TRBD2	once	TRBJ2-7	CASSSSSGSYEQYF	TGTGCCAGCAGCTCCTCTAGCGGGAGCTACGAGCAGTACTTC
TRBV18	-	-	TRBJ2-3	CASSRIREGTDTQYF	TGTGCCAGCTCCCGCATCCGCGAGGGAACAGATACGCAGTATTTT
TRBV5-4	TRBD1	-	TRBJ1-2	CASSTDRVLSYGYTF	TGTGCCAGCAGCACGGACAGGGTGCTCTCCTATGGCTACACCTTC
TRBV11-2	TRBD2	-	TRBJ2-1	CASSFRTSGSREQFF	TGTGCCAGCAGCTTCAGGACTAGCGGGAGTCGGGAGCAGTTCTTC
TRBV6-6	-	-	TRBJ2-5	CASSYSGRSETQYF	TGTGCCAGCAGTTACTCTGGCAGGTCCGAGACCCAGTACTTC
TRBV6-5	-	-	TRBJ1-1	CASSYGVGGSNTEAFF	TGTGCCAGCAGTTACGGCGTTGGGGGGTCGAACACTGAAGCTTTCTTT
TRBV4-3	-	-	TRBJ2-1	CASSREWDNEQFF	TGCGCCAGCAGTCGGGAGTGGGACAATGAGCAGTTCTTC
TRBV6-5	TRBD2	-	TRBJ2-7	CASSYSTSAFSYEQYF	TGTGCCAGCAGTTACTCGACTAGCGCCTTCTCCTACGAGCAGTACTTC
TRBV18	TRBD1	few	TRBJ1-2	CASSPGTGFDLDGYTF	TGTGCCAGCTCACCCGGGACAGGGTTCGATTTGGATGGCTACACCTTC
TRBV15	TRBD2	-	TRBJ2-3	CATSRGPGGVTDTQYF	TGTGCCACCAGCAGGGGACCGGGGGGGGTCACAGATACGCAGTATTTT
TRBV19	TRBD2	-	TRBJ2-3	CASTGRDTQYF	TGTGCCAGTACCGGGAGGGATACGCAGTATTTT
TRBV9	TRBD1	few	TRBJ2-2	CASSVRTGIDTGELFF	TGTGCCAGCAGCGTCAGGACAGGGATTGACACCGGGGAGCTGTTTTTT
TRBV7-2	TRBD2	few	TRBJ2-5	CASSRSGVSETQYF	TGTGCCAGCAGCCGTAGCGGGGTTTCAGAGACCCAGTACTTC
TRBV15	TRBD2	few	TRBJ2-1	CATSRGEGAPGNEQFF	TGTGCCACCAGCAGAGGGGAGGGAGCACCTGGGAATGAGCAGTTCTTC
TRBV9	TRBD1	-	TRBJ2-1	CASTRDREDEQFF	TGTGCCAGCACCCGGGACAGGGAGGATGAGCAGTTCTTC
TRBV4-2	-	-	TRBJ2-1	CASSQKADRNEQFF	TGTGCCAGCAGCCAAAAAGCGGATAGGAATGAGCAGTTCTTC
TRBV6-5	-	once	TRBJ2-1	CATESYNEQFF	TGTGCCACCGAGTCCTACAATGAGCAGTTCTTC
TRBV6-5	TRBD1	few	TRBJ1-2	CASSSTGDYGYTF	TGTGCCAGCAGCTCTACAGGGGACTATGGCTACACCTTC
TRBV5-6	TRBD2	once	TRBJ2-7	CASSLDSSGAYEQYF	TGTGCCAGCAGCTTGGATTCTAGCGGGGCCTACGAGCAGTACTTC
TRBV2	TRBD1	-	TRBJ1-1	CASSELGQGGTEAFF	TGTGCCAGCAGTGAACTGGGACAGGGGGGCACTGAAGCTTTCTTT
TRBV18	TRBD1	-	TRBJ2-1	CASSPGTGYNEQFF	TGTGCCAGCTCACCTGGGACAGGGTACAATGAGCAGTTCTTC
TRBV7-9	-	-	TRBJ2-5	CASSLERQAETQYF	TGTGCCAGCAGCTTAGAAAGGCAGGCTGAGACCCAGTACTTC
TRBV11-1	TRBD2	-	TRBJ2-3	CASSPASGSLSTDTQYF	TGTGCCAGCAGCCCTGCTAGCGGGAGTCTGAGCACAGATACGCAGTATTTT
TRBV2	-	once	TRBJ1-5	CASKGARDTYQPQHF	TGTGCCAGCAAAGGGGCCCGGGACACCTATCAGCCCCAGCATTTT
TRBV5-1	TRBD2	-	TRBJ2-3	CASSPGGAADTQYF	TGCGCCAGCAGCCCCGGGGGGGCGGCAGATACGCAGTATTTT
TRBV11-2	TRBD2	-	TRBJ2-2	CASSSSLAGGPAGELFF	TGTGCCAGCAGCTCATCACTAGCGGGGGGGCCCGCCGGGGAGCTGTTTTTT